The clone carrying this T cell receptor (beta chain) has ten or more counts. TCRdb ran MiXCR on the PCR reads and lists one entry per CDR3 protein. The sample consists of about 640,000 distinct CDR3 sequences, nearly 20% of them appearing once. Naive CD8 T cells, phenotype CD8+CD4-CCR7+CD45RA+, were sorted. CDR1 is DFQATT and CDR2 is SNEGSKA in the germline V gene (reference sequence). This CDR3 region has 13 residues. V was trimmed by 0 bases and J by 14 bases, leaving 18 bases between them. This sample stems from a study of molecular identifiers for immune sequencing clone quantification. This receptor was obtained from a human donor in good health. Some libraries in this study had Jurkat cell RNA spiked in. The specimen was naive CD8+ T cells from blood, with Jurkat cell RNA spiked in. Described subset: FACS-sorted CD8+CD4-CCR7+CD45RA+ naive T cells. J is TRBJ2-3 and V is TRBV20-1; the D is unclear. DNA of the CDR3: TGCAGTGCTAGAGATCTTGGGCTCGACTCCTGGTATTTT. As protein: CSARDLGLDSWYF.